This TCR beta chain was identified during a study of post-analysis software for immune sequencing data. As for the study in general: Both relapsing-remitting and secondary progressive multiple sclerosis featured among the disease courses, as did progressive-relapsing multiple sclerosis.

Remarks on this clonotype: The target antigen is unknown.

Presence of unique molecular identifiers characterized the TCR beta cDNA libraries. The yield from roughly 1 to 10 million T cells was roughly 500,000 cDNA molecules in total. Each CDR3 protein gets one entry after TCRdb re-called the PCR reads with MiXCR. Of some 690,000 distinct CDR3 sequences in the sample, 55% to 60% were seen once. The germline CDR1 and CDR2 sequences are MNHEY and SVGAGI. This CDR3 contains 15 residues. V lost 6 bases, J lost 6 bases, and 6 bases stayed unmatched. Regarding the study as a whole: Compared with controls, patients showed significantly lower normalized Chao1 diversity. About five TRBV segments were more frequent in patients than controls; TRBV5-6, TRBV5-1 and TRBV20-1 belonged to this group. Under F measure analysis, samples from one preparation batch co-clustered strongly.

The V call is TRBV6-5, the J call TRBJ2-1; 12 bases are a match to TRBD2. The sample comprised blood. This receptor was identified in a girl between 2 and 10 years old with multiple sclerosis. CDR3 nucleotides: TGTGCCAGCAGCCAGACTAGCGGGAGATTCAATGAGCAGTTCTTC. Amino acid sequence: CASSQTSGRFNEQFF.